Listed below are T cell receptor beta chains from one sample, sequenced in a study of graft-versus-host responses after intestinal transplantation. Which antigens these TCRs recognize remains unknown. Some clones are missing from TCRdb's copy, which holds only in-frame ones; the method was immunoSEQ multiplex PCR. The table records about 86,000 clones, roughly four fifths of them present only once. The sequencing used unstimulated CD8+ T cells sorted from spleen or lymph node cells, collected before intestinal transplant. The origin of the receptors is a human donor who received an intestinal transplant. The CDR3 runs from the conserved cysteine through the conserved F or W. The D gene is left open where the match is weak.

j_call | d_call | v_call | cdr3_aa
TRBJ1-2 | NA | TRBV10-3 | CAISVGYGYTF
TRBJ2-7 | NA | TRBV4-2 | CASSQGGLSYEQYF
TRBJ2-1 | TRBD1 | TRBV4-1 | CASSQGTGTEQFF
TRBJ2-7 | TRBD2 | TRBV4-1 | CASSQEPGLGSSEQYF
TRBJ1-1 | TRBD1 | TRBV6-5 | CASSPGGAEAFF
TRBJ2-7 | NA | TRBV5-4 | CASSLGGVFSSYEQYF
TRBJ1-2 | NA | TRBV5-6 | CASSLEGVGDGYTF
TRBJ1-2 | TRBD1 | TRBV28 | CATTEVGGAYGYTF
TRBJ2-5 | NA | TRBV7-9 | CASNPPGVGETQYF
NA | TRBD2 | TRBV7-2 | CASSPGLAGEGYYEQYF
TRBJ2-5 | TRBD2 | TRBV4-2 | CASSQDAGGQETQYF
TRBJ1-4 | NA | TRBV25-1 | CASSESPLRNEKLFF
TRBJ2-7 | TRBD1 | TRBV11-2 | CASSPPGQPYEQYF
TRBJ1-2 | NA | TRBV14 | CASSQGTYYGYTF
TRBJ2-2 | NA | TRBV4-1 | CASSQGTYTGELFF
TRBJ2-7 | TRBD1 | TRBV5-6 | CASSHARDRGRYEQYF
TRBJ2-7 | NA | TRBV29-1 | CSVLKPDSYEQYF
TRBJ2-7 | TRBD1 | TRBV6-1 | CASSWTGGYEQYF
TRBJ2-1 | TRBD2 | TRBV7-9 | CASSSSGRNEQFF
TRBJ1-1 | NA | TRBV5-1 | CASSLVGGMNTEAFF
TRBJ2-5 | TRBD2 | TRBV6-5 | CASSRSGGAQETQYF
TRBJ2-7 | TRBD2 | TRBV6-9 | CASSYSEGLAEYEQYF
TRBJ1-6 | TRBD1 | TRBV28 | CASTGQGAYNSPLHF
TRBJ2-3 | NA | TRBV9 | CASSPGLGGSTDTQYF
TRBJ2-1 | NA | TRBV4-2 | CASSQDEGEGNEQFF
TRBJ1-1 | NA | TRBV5-1 | CASSSLGETEAFF
TRBJ2-7 | TRBD2 | TRBV4-3 | CASSQSPLAGKDEQYF
TRBJ1-2 | TRBD1 | TRBV6-8 | CASSYSETGDYGYTF
TRBJ2-4 | NA | TRBV4-1 | CASRQIPGVLAKNIQYF
TRBJ2-1 | NA | TRBV28 | CASSWAGRDNEQFF
TRBJ2-7 | NA | TRBV7-9 | CASSLMQGGYEQYF
TRBJ1-5 | NA | TRBV27 | CASSLLGGSNQPQHF
TRBJ2-3 | NA | TRBV13 | CASSPIFRDEFDTQYF
TRBJ2-4 | TRBD2 | TRBV5-1 | CASSPGLAGGPFENIQYF
TRBJ1-2 | NA | TRBV7-9 | CASSFGTSGYTF
TRBJ1-6 | TRBD1 | TRBV27 | CASRTGNNSPLHF
TRBJ1-5 | NA | TRBV9 | CASSVGTENQPQHF
TRBJ2-4 | TRBD2 | TRBV7-9 | CASSPPREANF
TRBJ2-3 | NA | TRBV6-6 | CASAEYGSPDTQYF
TRBJ2-5 | TRBD2 | TRBV6-5 | CASSYPGPGGREQYF
TRBJ2-5 | TRBD2 | TRBV7-9 | CASRRLREGHETQYF
TRBJ2-1 | NA | TRBV29-1 | CSVEGRGGLYNEQFF
TRBJ1-1 | NA | TRBV4-1 | CASSGTLNTEAFF
TRBJ2-7 | TRBD2 | TRBV7-2 | CASSLSGGYLSYEQYF
TRBJ2-1 | NA | TRBV5-6 | CASRPVGTNYNEQFF
TRBJ2-7 | TRBD2 | TRBV6-5 | CAIGAGITYEQYF
TRBJ2-1 | NA | TRBV27 | CASSGEGNEQFF
TRBJ2-7 | NA | TRBV11-3 | CASSLDPRDYEQYF
TRBJ1-1 | NA | TRBV2 | CATHPNTEAFF
TRBJ2-7 | NA | TRBV29-1 | CSATDSDEQYF
TRBJ2-7 | TRBD2 | TRBV6-5 | CASSWGLFTYEQYF
TRBJ2-7 | NA | TRBV14 | CASSWDISYEQYF
TRBJ2-5 | NA | TRBV4-1 | CASSQVGVGGETQYF
TRBJ1-5 | TRBD1 | TRBV10-2 | CASSDFDRVDNQPQHF
TRBJ2-3 | NA | TRBV14 | CASSQGRLNTQYF